This entry lists 25 T cell receptor beta chains sequenced from one sample in a study of graft-versus-host responses after intestinal transplantation. Clones were sequenced by immunoSEQ multiplex PCR, and TCRdb holds only the in-frame ones, with some missing. The sample holds approximately 12,000 clones, around 85% seen once. Specimen: PBMCs, collected roughly 310 days after intestinal transplant. Receptors were obtained from a human patient who received an intestinal transplant, so some T cells may come from the graft donor.

The chain is built from TRBV5-5 and TRBJ1-5; the D is unclear. Trimming took 2 bases from V and 9 from J, leaving 9 bases between them. Germline CDR1 reads SGHKS; CDR2 reads YYEKEE (reference sequence). This CDR3 comprises 12 residues. The CDR3 reads CASSLSGRPQHF. CDR3 in DNA: TGTGCCAGCAGCTTAAGCGGCCGGCCCCAGCATTTT. The full variable domain, rest sourced from reference TRBV5-5 and TRBJ1-5, is DAGVTQSPTHLIKTRGQQVTLRCSPISGHKSVSWYQQVLGQGPQFIFQYYEKEERGRGNFPDRFSARQFPNYSSELNVNALLLGDSALYLCASSLSGRPQHFGDGTRLSIL.

J is TRBJ1-1 and V is TRBV7-9; tentative D call: TRBD1 (6 bases). Germline V CDR1 and CDR2: SEHNR, FQNEAQ (reference sequence). The CDR3 spans 14 residues. Trimming took off 2 bases at V and 2 bases at J, with 9 bases between the two ends. CDR3 protein: CASSLKGGNTEAFF. The DNA of the CDR3 is TGTGCCAGCAGCTTAAAAGGGGGAAACACTGAAGCTTTCTTT.

The chain carries TRBV27 and TRBJ2-1; no reliable D call. V was trimmed by 5 bases and J by 3 bases, leaving 17 bases between them. This CDR3 spans 16 amino acids. Germline lookup yields CDR1 MNHEY and CDR2 SMNVEV (reference sequence). The CDR3: CASSLTVTGYYNEQFF. CDR3 in DNA: TGTGCCAGCAGTCTCACCGTAACCGGGTACTACAATGAGCAGTTCTTC.

The rearrangement links TRBV7-8 to TRBJ1-6; 7 positions agree with TRBD1. The CDR3 consists of 15 residues. Germline V CDR1 and CDR2: SGHVS, FQNEAQ. V shed 1 base and J 5 bases; nucleotides not matched to a gene: 2. Here the CDR3 reads CASSLGQGNNSPLHF. The CDR3 region has the DNA TGTGCCAGCAGCTTAGGACAGGGTAATAATTCACCCCTCCACTTT.

The chain combines TRBV6-4 with TRBJ1-1; weak D call: TRBD1 (6 bases). Germline assignment: CDR1 MRHNA and CDR2 SNTAGT. The CDR3 spans 13 residues. V dropped 3 bases and J dropped 5 bases, with 10 bases sitting between them. CDR3 DNA: TGTGCCAGCAGTGAAAACAGGGAAACTGAAGCTTTCTTT. It encodes CASSENRETEAFF.

The chain couples TRBV27 to TRBJ2-7, with D possibly matching TRBD2 (6 bases). Trimming took off 3 bases at V and 5 bases at J, with 8 bases between the two ends. The CDR3 consists of 12 residues. CDR1 and CDR2 (germline): MNHEY, SMNVEV (reference sequence). The CDR3 is CASSLEGNEQYF. Written as DNA, the CDR3 is TGTGCCAGCAGTTTGGAGGGAAACGAGCAGTACTTC.

This clone was seen just once. J is TRBJ1-5 and V is TRBV7-9; no clear D. The germline gives CDR1 SEHNR, CDR2 FQNEAQ (reference sequence). Deletions cut 3 bases from V and 7 bases from J, with 7 bases between. The CDR3 loop spans 12 amino acids. CDR3 protein: CASSLEEQPQHF. The DNA of the CDR3 is TGTGCCAGCAGCTTGGAGGAACAGCCCCAGCATTTT.

The chain carries TRBV7-2 and TRBJ2-7; TRBD1 might be the D (6 bases). The CDR3 covers 13 residues. The germline CDR1 and CDR2 sequences are SGHTA and FQGNSA. V was pared by 4 bases and J by 5 bases, with 12 bases between. CDR3 sequence: CASSSNRAHEQYF. The CDR3 DNA reads TGTGCCAGCAGCTCAAACAGGGCCCACGAGCAGTACTTC.

The chain is built from TRBV7-9 and TRBJ2-2; D is uncertain. The V end was cut by 3 bases, the J end by 7 bases, with 6 bases between. CDR1 is SEHNR, CDR2 FQNEAQ, per germline (reference sequence). The CDR3 spans 12 residues. Here the CDR3 reads CASSFGHGELFF. The CDR3, as DNA: TGTGCCAGCAGCTTTGGGCACGGGGAGCTGTTTTTT.

CDR3 residues: CASSRTGSTNEKLFF. The CDR3 DNA is TGTGCCAGCAGTCGCACAGGTTCAACTAATGAAAAACTGTTTTTT. The chain is built from TRBV27 and TRBJ1-4; TRBD1 might be the D (5 bases). Looked up from germline, CDR1 is MNHEY and CDR2 is SMNVEV (reference sequence). V was cut by 5 bases and J by 0 bases, with 10 bases left in between. This CDR3 spans 15 amino acids.

The chain joins TRBV7-8 to TRBJ2-5; no clear D. Trimming left V 7 bases short and J 4 bases short, with 7 bases between. The CDR3 is 11 amino acids. Per the germline V gene, CDR1 is SGHVS and CDR2 is FQNEAQ. The CDR3, as DNA: TGTGCCAGCATGGGCCGAGAGACCCAGTACTTC. This codes for CASMGRETQYF.

A few counts support this clone. This chain links TRBV9 with TRBJ1-1; D is perhaps TRBD1 (6 bases). V lost 4 bases and J lost 2, with 9 bases in between. The length of the CDR3 is 13 residues. Per germline, CDR1 SGDLS and CDR2 YYNGEE. CDR3 bases: TGTGCCAGCAGCTCACAGGGAAACACTGAAGCTTTCTTT. It encodes CASSSQGNTEAFF.

The CDR3, as DNA: TGTGCCACCAGCAGAGATCCGAGGGTCGCCTACGAGCAGTACTTC. It yields the protein CATSRDPRVAYEQYF. The chain carries TRBV15 and TRBJ2-5, with D possibly TRBD2 on 5 matching bases. Near its end, the DNA agrees better with TRBJ2-7, so the J call may be wrong. CDR3 size: 15 residues. Germline V gene sequence: CDR1 LNHNV, CDR2 YYDKDF (reference sequence).

The chain joins TRBV27 to TRBJ1-6; D call uncertain. Looked up from germline, CDR1 is MNHEY and CDR2 is SMNVEV (reference sequence). The V gene lost 2 bases and the J gene lost 10 bases, with 9 bases spanning the gap. The length of the CDR3 is 13 residues. The CDR3 bases are TGTGCCAGCAGTTTAAGGGTCGGATCACCCCTCCACTTT. Translation: CASSLRVGSPLHF.

This chain uses TRBV2 with TRBJ2-1; maybe TRBD2 (5 bases). V was pared by 6 bases and J by 10 bases, with 22 bases between. Germline V gives CDR1 SNHLY, CDR2 FYNNEI. The CDR3 has 15 amino acids. The CDR3: CASRKPGSFQREQFF. CDR3 nucleotides: TGTGCCAGCAGGAAACCGGGATCCTTCCAGAGAGAGCAGTTCTTC.

The chain couples TRBV7-2 to TRBJ2-3; D gene uncertain. Germline values: CDR1 SGHTA, CDR2 FQGNSA. The CDR3 sequence is 15 residues long. V lost 5 bases, J lost 1 base, and 13 bases lay in between. This chain's CDR3 is CASSPRFGGTDTQYF. The CDR3 nucleotides read TGTGCCAGCAGCCCCCGCTTCGGCGGCACAGATACGCAGTATTTT.

This clone was observed a few times. V is TRBV30 and J is TRBJ2-5; perhaps TRBD1 as D (6 bases). Germline CDR1 GTSNPN, CDR2 SVGIG (reference sequence). Trimming cost V 1 base and J 2 bases, with 8 bases left between them. There are 13 residues in the CDR3. As DNA, the CDR3 is TGTGCCTGGAGTGGGCAGGGGCAAGAGACCCAGTACTTC. This translates into CAWSGQGQETQYF.

This clone has a single count. The CDR3 DNA sequence: TGTGCCAGCAGTTTTGCCGGGACGCCCTACGAGCAGTACTTC. Its translation is CASSFAGTPYEQYF. The chain employs TRBV28 and TRBJ2-7; D is perhaps TRBD1 or TRBD2 (5 bases each). Deletions cut 3 bases from V and 2 bases from J, with 11 bases between. There are 14 residues in the CDR3. Germline lookup yields CDR1 MDHEN and CDR2 SYDVKM. The full variable domain, rest sourced from reference TRBV28 and TRBJ2-7, is DVKVTQSSRYLVKRTGEKVFLECVQDMDHENMFWYRQDPGLGLRLIYFSYDVKMKEKGDIPEGYSVSREKKERFSLILESASTNQTSMYLCASSFAGTPYEQYFGPGTRLTVT.

This chain links TRBV9 with TRBJ2-2; 8 bases line up with TRBD1. Germline CDR1 SGDLS, CDR2 YYNGEE. The V and J ends lost 1 base and 6 bases, in that order; junction bases with no gene match: 2. CDR3 length: 14 amino acids. The CDR3 region has the DNA TGTGCCAGCAGCGTATTGGACAGGGCCGGGGAGCTGTTTTTT. Its protein is CASSVLDRAGELFF. The complete variable domain, with remaining parts taken from reference TRBV9 and TRBJ2-2, reads DSGVTQTPKHLITATGQRVTLRCSPRSGDLSVYWYQQSLDQGLQFLIQYYNGEERAKGNILERFSAQQFPDLHSELNLSSLELGDSALYFCASSVLDRAGELFFGEGSRLTVL.

The J gene is TRBJ2-1, the V gene TRBV4-3; 11 bases line up with TRBD2. V lost 0 bases to trimming and J lost 7 bases; unmatched junction nucleotides: 8. The CDR3 spans 17 residues. Germline CDR1 and CDR2: LGHNA and YSLEER. The CDR3 DNA reads as TGCGCCAGCAGCCAAGAAGGGGCGCTAGCGGGAGGTAATGAGCAGTTCTTC. Its protein is CASSQEGALAGGNEQFF.

This chain joins TRBV5-4 and TRBJ2-7, with 9 bases matching TRBD1. V shed 5 bases, J shed 6 bases, and the junction held 0 bases outside the gene matches. The CDR3 is 11 amino acids. Germline values: CDR1 SGHNT, CDR2 YYREEE (reference sequence). Here the CDR3 DNA reads TGTGCCAGCAGGACAGGGGGCGAGCAGTACTTC. As protein: CASRTGGEQYF.

This chain's CDR3 is CASSFQETQYF. The CDR3 nucleotides read TGTGCCAGCAGCTTCCAAGAGACCCAGTACTTC. The V call is TRBV7-2, the J call TRBJ2-5; no firm D call. Trimming shortened V by 3 bases and J by 1 base, and 0 bases separated the two germline ends. Germline V gene lookup returns CDR1 SGHTA and CDR2 FQGNSA. The CDR3 contains 11 residues.

The genes are TRBV9 and TRBJ2-3, with 9 bases aligning to TRBD2. CDR3 length: 17 amino acids. Germline V gene sequence: CDR1 SGDLS, CDR2 YYNGEE. V lost 0 bases, J lost 0 bases, and 5 bases stayed unmatched. The CDR3 DNA is TGTGCCAGCAGCGTAGGGGCGGGAGGGTCTAGCACAGATACGCAGTATTTT. This encodes CASSVGAGGSSTDTQYF.

The chain employs TRBV9 and TRBJ2-7, with 8 bases fitting TRBD1. The trim removed 0 bases at V and 3 bases at J, leaving 2 bases unmatched. Looked up from germline, CDR1 is SGDLS and CDR2 is YYNGEE. This CDR3 region has 14 residues. CDR3 protein: CASSVAGTGYEQYF. The CDR3 coding sequence is TGTGCCAGCAGCGTAGCCGGGACAGGCTACGAGCAGTACTTC.

The chain couples TRBV11-3 to TRBJ2-3; TRBD2 is a possible D gene (5 bases). The ends were cut back, 0 bases at V and 3 bases at J, with 16 bases in the middle. Germline V lookup: CDR1 SGHNT, CDR2 YENEEA. The CDR3 extends over 17 amino acids. The DNA of the CDR3 is TGTGCCAGCAGCTTAGAGCTAGCCCCAATTAATACAGATACGCAGTATTTT. This codes for CASSLELAPINTDTQYF.